The clone carrying this T cell receptor (beta chain) has a count of ten or more. Its antigen is unidentified. This sample was taken from a study of neurological immune-mediated disorders. Overall study findings and caveats: The multiple sclerosis repertoire cluster had no clinical or MRI feature associated with it. Among 34 multiple sclerosis patients, phylogenetic grouping put the repertoires of 18 into a single related-CDR3 cluster, a possible signature. Multiple sclerosis patients had less TCR clonal expansion than even healthy controls, unlike HTLV-1-associated myelopathy.

The CDR3 consists of 13 residues. Trimming removed 5 bases from V and 1 base from J, with 6 bases in between. The making of cDNA relied on 5'RACE with 10-nucleotide random UMIs. TCRdb ran MiXCR on the 5' RACE reads and lists one entry per CDR3 protein. The sample includes about 46,000 distinct CDR3 sequences, 1.5% to 2% of them seen just once. Input material: PBMCs. This TCR was sampled from a woman in her thirties or forties with multiple sclerosis. J is TRBJ1-5 and V is TRBV12-3 or TRBV12-4; D remains ambiguous. CDR3 sequence reads: CASSPRSNQPQHF. CDR3 nucleotide sequence: TGTGCCAGCAGTCCGAGAAGCAATCAGCCCCAGCATTTT.